The 25 T cell receptor beta chains given below trace back to one sample, sequenced in a study of response to subunit inactivated influenza vaccine. One entry per CDR3 protein results from TCRdb running MiXCR on the RT-PCR reads. The data contain about 540,000 distinct CDR3 sequences, less than 25% of them singletons. These sequences were also reported in another study, on T cells expressing NK-cell markers. From that paper: For TCR beta, cDNA was produced by 5'RACE template switching with UMIs.

The sample here was CD4+ T cells sorted from PBMCs, taken 11 to 12 days after vaccination. These receptors originate from a man aged 45-60 years who received an inactivated influenza vaccine.

In the case of this clonotype: A junction boundary mismatches the germline segment, possibly from a read error. The genes are TRBV2 and TRBJ2-2, with 8 bases aligning to TRBD1. The CDR3 totals 15 residues. The germline CDR1 and CDR2 sequences are SNHLY and FYNNEI. The CDR3: CASSWTGSNTGELSF. In DNA form, the CDR3 reads TGTGCCAGCAGTTGGACAGGGAGTAACACCGGGGAGCTGTCTTTT.

This clonotype came up many times. V usage is TRBV5-6 and J usage is TRBJ1-5, with 9 bases lining up with TRBD1. This CDR3 is 14 amino acids long. The germline CDR1 and CDR2 sequences are SGHDT and YYEEEE. Trimming took 4 bases from V and 5 from J; bases not matched to a gene: 4. The CDR3 DNA reads as TGTGCCAGCAGCCGACAGGGGGGAGATCAGCCCCAGCATTTT. It codes for CASSRQGGDQPQHF.

This clonotype was seen more than once but under ten times. The rearrangement links TRBV12-3 or TRBV12-4 to TRBJ2-5; 8 nucleotides line up with TRBD1. V gave up 4 bases and J gave up 5 bases; unmatched junction bases: 9. The CDR3 loop spans 15 amino acids. The chain's CDR3 is CASSSQQGVGETQYF. The DNA for the CDR3 is TGTGCCAGCAGTTCGCAACAGGGGGTAGGGGAGACCCAGTACTTC.

The chain has TRBV6-8 and TRBJ1-5; a weak D match, TRBD1 (6 bases). The CDR3 totals 15 residues. V lost 6 bases to trimming and J lost 1 base, with 13 bases between them. Germline V gene data show CDR1 as MNHGY and CDR2 as SAAAGT. The CDR3 here is CASSIGGRSNQPQHF. The CDR3 DNA follows: TGTGCCAGCAGCATAGGGGGACGGAGCAATCAGCCCCAGCATTTT.

This clonotype was seen a handful of times. The rearrangement links TRBV6-1 to TRBJ2-5, with 9 bases aligning to TRBD1. V was clipped by 6 bases and J by 1 base; unmatched bases: 3. CDR1 is MNHNS, CDR2 SASEGT, per germline. This CDR3 comprises 14 residues. This chain's CDR3 is CASRIQGAQETQYF. In nucleotides, the CDR3 is TGTGCCAGCAGAATACAGGGGGCCCAAGAGACCCAGTACTTC.

The J gene is TRBJ2-5, the V gene TRBV18, with 8 bases fitting TRBD2. CDR3 length: 14 residues. Germline V gene sequence: CDR1 KGHSH, CDR2 LQKENI. The V gene end was trimmed by 3 bases and the J gene end by 4 bases; junction bases not matched to a gene: 4. The CDR3, as DNA: TGTGCCAGCTCACCGCGGGGGGCAGGAGAGACCCAGTACTTC. Translation gives CASSPRGAGETQYF.

This clonotype was counted between two and nine times. The chain links TRBV29-1 to TRBJ2-1; the D gene is possibly TRBD2 (7 bases). Germline CDR1 reads SQVTM; CDR2 reads ANQGSEA. Trimming shortened V by 4 bases and J by 3 bases, and 16 bases separated the two germline ends. The CDR3 has 15 amino acids. The CDR3 DNA sequence: TGCAGCGTTGGGGGGGGCGGCTTAGTCTACAATGAGCAGTTCTTC. Protein sequence: CSVGGGGLVYNEQFF.

This clonotype was counted between two and nine times. The CDR3 loop reads CASSTRTDNYGYTF. CDR3 nucleotide sequence: TGTGCCAGCAGCACTCGGACGGATAACTATGGCTACACCTTC. The chain has TRBV7-9 and TRBJ1-2; unclear D gene. V lost 5 bases, J lost 1 base, and 11 bases lay in between. Germline lookup yields CDR1 SEHNR and CDR2 FQNEAQ (reference sequence). The CDR3 runs to 14 residues.

The gene calls are TRBV9 and TRBJ1-1; no definite D call. CDR3 size: 13 residues. Germline V gives CDR1 SGDLS, CDR2 YYNGEE. Trimming removed 4 bases at V and 7 bases at J, with 14 bases between. The CDR3 here is CASSLTAYSEAFF. The CDR3 DNA sequence: TGTGCCAGCAGCTTGACGGCTTACAGTGAAGCTTTCTTT.

This clonotype was found a few times. V usage is TRBV10-3 and J usage is TRBJ2-1; D is ambiguous. The V gene lost 6 bases and the J gene lost 7 bases, with 7 bases spanning the gap. Germline CDR1 reads ENHRY; CDR2 reads SYGVKD. There are 11 residues in the CDR3. CDR3 protein: CAIRGSNEQFF. For the CDR3, the DNA is TGTGCCATCAGGGGTAGTAATGAGCAGTTCTTC.

The chain is built from TRBV20-1 and TRBJ2-5, with a weak D call TRBD1 (6 bases). Per the germline V gene, CDR1 is DFQATT and CDR2 is SNEGSKA (reference sequence). This CDR3 is 17 amino acids long. V gave up 0 bases and J gave up 3 bases, with 20 bases separating them. For the CDR3, the DNA is TGCAGTGCTAGAGATCCGAACAAGTACAGGGAGAAAGAGACCCAGTACTTC. It specifies CSARDPNKYREKETQYF.

The chain recombines TRBV6-2 or TRBV6-3 with TRBJ2-3; the match to TRBD2 covers 12 bases. J was trimmed by 12 bases and V by 4 bases; bases with no gene match: 11. This CDR3 region has 15 residues. Germline-derived CDR1 and CDR2 are MNHEY and SVGEGT. The CDR3 DNA reads as TGTGCCAGCAGTTCCTGGACTAGCGGGGCCGGGATCCAGTATTTT. Translating gives CASSSWTSGAGIQYF.

Only a few counts were recorded for this clonotype. This rearrangement joins TRBV6-2 or TRBV6-3 to TRBJ2-1; TRBD2 aligns across 9 bases. The CDR3 consists of 15 residues. CDR1 and CDR2 from the germline V gene are MNHEY and SVGEGT. Losses at the gene ends were 5 bases for V and 2 bases for J; bases not matched to a gene: 4. The CDR3 region is CASSQREVTYNEQFF. CDR3 DNA: TGTGCCAGCAGTCAGCGGGAGGTTACCTACAATGAGCAGTTCTTC.

The J gene is TRBJ2-1, the V gene TRBV3-1, with 10 bases fitting TRBD1. This CDR3 contains 14 residues. Germline lookup yields CDR1 LGHDT and CDR2 YNNKEL (reference sequence). The V gene end was trimmed by 4 bases and the J gene end by 5 bases; junction bases not matched to a gene: 2. The CDR3 sequence: CASSRGQGDNEQFF. In DNA form, the CDR3 reads TGTGCCAGCAGCCGAGGACAGGGGGACAATGAGCAGTTCTTC.

This clonotype was seen more than once but under ten times. This chain uses TRBV29-1 with TRBJ2-5, with 7 bases lining up with TRBD1. Germline-derived CDR1 and CDR2 are SQVTM and ANQGSEA. V lost 3 bases and J lost 0; bases outside the gene matches: 7. This CDR3 contains 15 residues. CDR3 protein: CSVDLQGQYQETQYF. In nucleotides, the CDR3 is TGCAGCGTTGACCTCCAGGGACAGTACCAAGAGACCCAGTACTTC.

This chain connects TRBV11-2 to TRBJ1-2, with D unclear. With 5 bases removed from V and 4 bases from J, the gap between germline ends came to 17 bases. The CDR3 spans 15 residues. CDR1 SGHAT and CDR2 FQNNGV come from the germline V gene. The CDR3 here is CASSGLRSETYGYTF. In nucleotides, the CDR3 is TGTGCCAGCAGCGGACTCAGGTCGGAGACCTATGGCTACACCTTC.

The rearrangement uses TRBV5-1 and TRBJ2-5; 8 nucleotides line up with TRBD2. Trimming at V came to 0 bases and at J to 1 base, leaving 2 bases not matched to a gene. CDR1 and CDR2 (germline): SGHRS, YFSETQ. This CDR3 comprises 15 residues. The CDR3 spells CASSLGTSIQETQYF. The CDR3 DNA is TGCGCCAGCAGCTTGGGGACTAGCATCCAAGAGACCCAGTACTTC. The entire variable domain, with the rest obtained from reference TRBV5-1 and TRBJ2-5, is as follows: KAGVTQTPRYLIKTRGQQVTLSCSPISGHRSVSWYQQTPGQGLQFLFEYFSETQRNKGNFPGRFSGRQFSNSRSEMNVSTLELGDSALYLCASSLGTSIQETQYFGPGTRLLVL.

The chain recombines TRBV28 with TRBJ1-6, with D possibly being TRBD1 (6 bases). Trimming took 7 bases from V and 14 from J, leaving 21 bases between them. Germline CDR1 reads MDHEN; CDR2 reads SYDVKM. The length of the CDR3 is 14 residues. CDR3 sequence (DNA): TGTGCCAGCATGACCGGGACACGGAATACGGCCCTCCACTTT. Protein: CASMTGTRNTALHF.

This clonotype was observed at least ten times. The chain joins TRBV18 to TRBJ2-5; tentative D call: TRBD1 (5 bases). Per germline, CDR1 KGHSH and CDR2 LQKENI. V lost 2 bases and J lost 2, with 9 bases in between. This CDR3 spans 14 amino acids. The CDR3 region has the DNA TGTGCCAGCTCACCAACAGGAATACAAGAGACCCAGTACTTC. This encodes CASSPTGIQETQYF.

This clonotype turned up a few times. The rearrangement joins TRBV9 to TRBJ2-5, with D hard to call. Trimming shortened V by 2 bases and J by 4 bases, and 12 bases separated the two germline ends. This CDR3 has 14 residues. CDR1 and CDR2 (germline): SGDLS, YYNGEE. The CDR3 DNA follows: TGTGCCAGCAGCGTCTCCGGATTGTCAGAGACCCAGTACTTC. Residues: CASSVSGLSETQYF.

A word on this clonotype: It may be a read error: a sequence one base away is much more abundant. This chain joins TRBV5-1 and TRBJ1-2; D unresolved. The CDR3 extends over 14 amino acids. The germline CDR1 and CDR2 sequences are SGHRS and YFSETQ. The CDR3 region has the DNA TGCGCCAGCAACTTGGATCCCGGGCTGCCGGATTTCACCTTC. It translates to CASNLDPGLPDFTF.

The V gene is TRBV11-1, the J gene TRBJ2-1, with TRBD2 matching over 9 bases. The germline gives CDR1 SGHAT, CDR2 FQDESV (reference sequence). The CDR3 is made up of 18 amino acids. J lost 9 bases, V lost 0 bases, and 15 bases had no gene match. In nucleotides, the CDR3 is TGTGCCAGCAGCTTAGCTTGGGTAGCGGGAGACCACGCCGGTGAGCAGTTCTTC. Its protein is CASSLAWVAGDHAGEQFF.

This clonotype was observed a few times. The gene calls are TRBV20-1 and TRBJ2-5, with TRBD2 identical over 13 bases. With 3 bases clipped from V and 1 base from J, the junction kept 2 bases outside the gene matches. Germline V CDR1 and CDR2: DFQATT, SNEGSKA (reference sequence). The CDR3 totals 15 residues. The CDR3 sequence is CSARGLAGSQETQYF. CDR3 nucleotides: TGCAGTGCTAGGGGACTAGCGGGGAGCCAAGAGACCCAGTACTTC.

This clonotype turned up a few times. V and J are TRBV4-1 and TRBJ2-7, with 7 nucleotides matching TRBD1. From germline, CDR1 is MGHRA and CDR2 YSYEKL. After removal of 0 bases from V and 5 bases from J, the junction contained 7 bases not matched to a gene. The CDR3 has 15 residues. CDR3 coding DNA: TGCGCCAGCAGCCAAGAACCCACAGGGGCGGACGAGCAGTACTTC. Amino acids: CASSQEPTGADEQYF.

This clonotype was counted at least ten times. This chain connects TRBV6-2 or TRBV6-3 to TRBJ2-1; TRBD2 agrees at 11 bases. Trimming took 8 bases from V and 4 from J; bases not matched to a gene: 16. This CDR3 comprises 18 residues. CDR1 is MNHEY, CDR2 SVGEGT, per germline. The CDR3 here is CASPGGLAGGFRYNEQFF. Written as DNA, the CDR3 is TGTGCCAGCCCCGGTGGTCTAGCGGGAGGCTTCCGTTACAATGAGCAGTTCTTC.